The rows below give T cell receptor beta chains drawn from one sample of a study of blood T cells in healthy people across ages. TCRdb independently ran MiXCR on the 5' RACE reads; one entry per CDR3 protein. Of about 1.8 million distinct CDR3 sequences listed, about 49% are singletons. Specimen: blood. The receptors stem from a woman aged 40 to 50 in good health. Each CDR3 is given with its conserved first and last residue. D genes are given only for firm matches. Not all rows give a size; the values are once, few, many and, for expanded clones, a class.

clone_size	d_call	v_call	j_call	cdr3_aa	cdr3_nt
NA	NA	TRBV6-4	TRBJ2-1	CASSALSRGAQFF	TGTGCCAGCAGTGCCCTTTCTAGGGGGGCGCAGTTCTTC
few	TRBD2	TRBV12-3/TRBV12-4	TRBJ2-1	CASKRGGTFNEQFF	TGTGCCAGCAAGCGGGGGGGCACTTTTAATGAGCAGTTCTTC
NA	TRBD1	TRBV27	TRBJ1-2	CASSSPGQDNYGYTF	TGTGCCAGCAGTAGCCCGGGACAGGATAACTATGGCTACACCTTC
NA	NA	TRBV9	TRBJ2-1	CASSKGGRNEQFF	TGTGCCAGCAGCAAGGGGGGCCGGAATGAGCAGTTCTTC
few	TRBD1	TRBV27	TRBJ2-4	CASSPGQGQGAKNIQYF	TGTGCCAGCAGTCCGGGACAGGGACAGGGAGCCAAAAACATTCAGTACTTC
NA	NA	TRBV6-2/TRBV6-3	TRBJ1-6	CASSYQELDNSPLHF	TGTGCCAGCAGTTACCAGGAGCTCGATAATTCACCCCTCCACTTT
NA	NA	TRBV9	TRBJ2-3	CASSAEGRLGDTQYF	TGTGCCAGCAGCGCCGAGGGCCGTTTAGGTGATACGCAGTATTTT
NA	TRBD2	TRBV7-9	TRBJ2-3	CASSFISGGADTQYF	TGTGCCAGCAGCTTCATTAGCGGGGGGGCAGATACGCAGTATTTT
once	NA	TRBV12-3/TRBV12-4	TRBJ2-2	CASSLGPEGVGELFF	TGTGCCAGCAGTTTAGGGCCAGAAGGTGTCGGGGAGCTGTTTTTT
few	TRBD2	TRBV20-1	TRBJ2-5	CSAGIAGGQETQYF	TGCAGTGCCGGGATAGCGGGGGGGCAAGAGACCCAGTACTTC
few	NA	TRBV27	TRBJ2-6	CASSFRTGRDGANVLTF	TGTGCCAGCAGTTTCAGGACAGGGAGGGACGGGGCCAACGTCCTGACTTTC
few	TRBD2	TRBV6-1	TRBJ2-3	CASSESVAGYLTDTQYF	TGTGCCAGCAGTGAATCGGTAGCGGGGTATCTCACAGATACGCAGTATTTT
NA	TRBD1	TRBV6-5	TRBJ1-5	CASSKQGENQPQHF	TGTGCCAGCAGTAAACAGGGGGAGAATCAGCCCCAGCATTTT
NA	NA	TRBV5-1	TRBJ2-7	CASSTSPKRLNEQYF	TGCGCCAGCAGCACCTCACCGAAGCGTCTCAATGAGCAGTACTTC
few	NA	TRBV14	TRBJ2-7	CASSPQVAVSYEQYF	TGTGCCAGCAGCCCTCAAGTTGCGGTCTCCTACGAGCAGTACTTC
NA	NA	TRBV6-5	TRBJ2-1	CASSLTQGFEQLF	TGTGCCAGCAGTTTAACACAGGGATTCGAGCAGCTCTTC
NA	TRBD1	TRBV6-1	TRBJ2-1	CASSESTGTGYNEQFF	TGTGCCAGCAGTGAGTCCACCGGGACAGGGTACAATGAGCAGTTCTTC
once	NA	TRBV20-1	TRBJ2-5	CGAQSAGGSGTQYF	TGCGGTGCCCAGTCGGCTGGGGGGTCAGGGACCCAGTACTTC
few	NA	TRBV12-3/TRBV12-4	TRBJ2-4	CASSLGSDIQYF	TGTGCCAGCAGTTTAGGGTCGGACATTCAGTACTTC
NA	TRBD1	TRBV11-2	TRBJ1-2	CASSKDRGTNYGYTF	TGTGCCAGCAGCAAAGACAGGGGAACGAACTATGGCTACACCTTC
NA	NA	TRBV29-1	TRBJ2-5	CSGSRQPQETQYF	TGCAGCGGCTCAAGACAGCCCCAAGAGACCCAGTACTTC
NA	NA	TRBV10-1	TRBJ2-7	CASSERQGPQYF	TGCGCCAGCAGTGAGCGGCAGGGCCCGCAGTACTTC
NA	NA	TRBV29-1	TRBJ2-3	CSVGQLTRGGTDTQYF	TGCAGCGTTGGGCAACTCACCCGGGGTGGCACAGATACGCAGTATTTT
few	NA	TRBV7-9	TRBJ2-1	CASSRRGIDEQFF	TGTGCCAGCAGCCGAAGGGGAATCGATGAGCAGTTCTTC
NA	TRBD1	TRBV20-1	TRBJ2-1	CSARVPQGAKWNEQFF	TGCAGTGCTAGAGTTCCCCAGGGGGCTAAATGGAATGAGCAGTTCTTC
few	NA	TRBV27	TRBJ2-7	CASSPLRVAEQYF	TGTGCCAGCAGCCCCCTCCGGGTTGCCGAGCAGTACTTC
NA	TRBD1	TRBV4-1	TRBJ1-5	CASSQSPLQGARDSNQPQHF	TGCGCCAGCAGCCAAAGCCCTTTACAGGGGGCGAGGGATAGCAATCAGCCCCAGCATTTT
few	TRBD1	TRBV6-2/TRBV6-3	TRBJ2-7	CASRKDPGQGAYEQYF	TGTGCCAGCAGGAAAGATCCGGGACAGGGGGCCTACGAGCAGTACTTC